One and the same sample provided the 18 T cell receptor beta chains below, sequenced in a study of CD8+ T cells in alopecia areata. Treatment reported: oral pan-JAK inhibitor, 5-10 mg twice daily. TCR sequencing used cDNA made by reverse transcription of extracted RNA. The assay was immunoSEQ multiplex PCR, and TCRdb's table has in-frame clones only and misses some. The repertoire holds over 70,000 clones, with approximately 72% as singletons. The specimen was CD8+ T cells sorted from blood, collected at week 24, from a patient treated with tofacitinib. These receptors were taken from a human donor with alopecia areata.

The chain has TRBV27 and TRBJ2-7; D is undetermined. CDR1 and CDR2 from the germline V gene are MNHEY and SMNVEV (reference sequence). The CDR3 has 13 residues. Deletions cut 0 bases from V and 2 bases from J, with 5 bases between. The CDR3 spells CASSLSPPYEQYF. CDR3 nucleotides: TGTGCCAGCAGTTTATCCCCTCCCTACGAGCAGTACTTC.

The V call is TRBV27, the J call TRBJ2-3, with 8 bases that match TRBD2. This CDR3 comprises 16 residues. J was trimmed by 6 bases and V by 1 base; bases with no gene match: 9. Looked up from germline, CDR1 is MNHEY and CDR2 is SMNVEV (reference sequence). The CDR3: CASSLLGLGEEDTQYF. The CDR3 coding sequence is TGTGCCAGCAGTTTATTGGGACTAGGTGAAGAGGATACGCAGTATTTT.

The genes are TRBV7-8 and TRBJ2-2; D may be TRBD1 (7 bases). This CDR3 contains 16 residues. Germline loops: CDR1 SGHVS, CDR2 FQNEAQ. V was pared by 10 bases and J by 10 bases, with 28 bases between. CDR3 sequence: CATQQGLLPGELELFF. In DNA form, the CDR3 reads TGTGCCACACAACAGGGGTTGCTCCCGGGAGAACTGGAGCTGTTTTTT.

In its sample, this clone was seen once. V is TRBV2 and J is TRBJ1-2; the match to TRBD1 covers 8 bases. Germline V gives CDR1 SNHLY, CDR2 FYNNEI. V dropped 7 bases and J dropped 4; count of bases not matched to a gene: 11. This CDR3 has 15 residues. Here the CDR3 DNA reads TGTGCCAGCATAGGTCTTTCAGGGGGCGTCTATGGCTACACCTTC. Its translation: CASIGLSGGVYGYTF.

This chain connects TRBV4-3 to TRBJ2-5; D not resolved. CDR1 LGHNA and CDR2 YSLEER come from the germline V gene. CDR3 length: 15 amino acids. V lost 1 base and J 4 bases, leaving 13 bases between the germline ends. The CDR3 nucleotides are TGCGCCAGCAGCCAAGTAGGCGGTCTGAGAGAGACCCAGTACTTC. This encodes CASSQVGGLRETQYF.

In this sample, this clone turned up a few times. The genes are TRBV4-1 and TRBJ2-5, with 9 bases lining up with TRBD2. CDR1 and CDR2 (germline): MGHRA, YSYEKL. The V gene end was trimmed by 4 bases and the J gene end by 1 base; junction bases not matched to a gene: 4. The CDR3 is 15 residues long. CDR3 coding DNA: TGCGCCAGCAGCCCTTATAGCGGGAGCCAAGAGACCCAGTACTTC. It yields the protein CASSPYSGSQETQYF.

This clone was picked up a small number of times. Different DNA sequences within this sample yield the same CDR3. This sequence joins TRBV5-6 and TRBJ1-5; 8 bases match TRBD1. The trim removed 5 bases at V and 0 bases at J, leaving 4 bases unmatched. Germline CDR1 reads SGHDT; CDR2 reads YYEEEE. The CDR3 consists of 15 residues. The CDR3 protein is CASSLGQVSNQPQHF. The DNA of the CDR3 is TGTGCCAGCAGTCTGGGACAGGTTAGCAATCAGCCCCAGCATTTT.

This chain uses TRBV27 with TRBJ2-7; 8 bases agree with TRBD2. Looked up from germline, CDR1 is MNHEY and CDR2 is SMNVEV (reference sequence). The trim removed 4 bases at V and 2 bases at J, leaving 7 bases unmatched. The CDR3 runs to 15 residues. This CDR3 is CASSYVLGGAYEQYF. As DNA, the CDR3 is TGTGCCAGCAGTTACGTTCTCGGGGGGGCCTACGAGCAGTACTTC.

The chain is built from TRBV7-6 and TRBJ1-1; D might be TRBD1 (6 bases). Germline lookup yields CDR1 SGHVS and CDR2 FNYEAQ. The CDR3 contains 20 residues. V was pared by 2 bases and J by 1 base, with 26 bases between. CDR3 in DNA: TGTGCCAGCAGCTTAACGGGGACCCCTCGAAGGGGGGACGGGAACACTGAAGCTTTCTTT. Protein product: CASSLTGTPRRGDGNTEAFF.

J is TRBJ2-5 and V is TRBV6-5; D is ambiguous. The V and J ends lost 2 bases and 2 bases respectively, with 6 bases between them. Germline assignment: CDR1 MNHEY and CDR2 SVGAGI. The CDR3 runs to 13 residues. DNA for the CDR3: TGTGCCAGCAGTTACCTCCGGCAAGAGACCCAGTACTTC. Protein sequence: CASSYLRQETQYF.

This rearrangement joins TRBV4-1 to TRBJ2-7; D is tentatively TRBD1 or TRBD2 (6 bases each). Germline lookup yields CDR1 MGHRA and CDR2 YSYEKL. The CDR3 runs to 15 residues. The V gene lost 0 bases and the J gene lost 1 base, with 10 bases spanning the gap. CDR3 bases: TGCGCCAGCAGCCAAGAAGAAGGGGGGTCCTACGAGCAGTACTTC. It yields the protein CASSQEEGGSYEQYF.

The gene calls are TRBV6-5 and TRBJ1-1, with D unclear. Trimming removed 6 bases from V and 3 bases from J, with 11 bases in between. This CDR3 has 13 amino acids. The V gene's germline CDR1 is MNHEY and CDR2 SVGAGI. CDR3 sequence: CASRRELYTEAFF. CDR3 DNA sequence: TGTGCCAGCAGGAGGGAGTTGTACACTGAAGCTTTCTTT.

This clone occurred once. V and J are TRBV7-9 and TRBJ2-1, with 9 bases lining up with TRBD1. Unmatched junction bases numbered 6, after V lost 5 bases and J lost 7 bases. The CDR3 totals 14 residues. Germline CDR1 SEHNR, CDR2 FQNEAQ (reference sequence). CDR3 in DNA: TGTGCCAGCAGCCCCGGGACAGGGCTAAATGAGCAGTTCTTC. Protein sequence: CASSPGTGLNEQFF. Full variable domain (rest looked up from reference TRBV7-9 and TRBJ2-1): DTGVSQNPRHKITKRGQNVTFRCDPISEHNRLYWYRQTLGQGPEFLTYFQNEAQLEKSRLLSDRFSAERPKGSFSTLEIQRTEQGDSAMYLCASSPGTGLNEQFFGPGTRLTVL.

The CDR3 DNA reads as TGTGCCAGCAGTGGGCCTCTAGGAGAGCAGTTCTTC. Translation gives CASSGPLGEQFF. The V call is TRBV25-1, the J call TRBJ2-1, with D unresolved. Looked up from germline, CDR1 is MGHDK and CDR2 is SYGVNS. Trimming cost V 4 bases and J 10 bases, with 11 bases left between them. The CDR3 contains 12 residues.

In this sample, this clone turned up once. This chain connects TRBV4-3 to TRBJ1-2, with D unresolved. Germline CDR1 LGHNA, CDR2 YSLEER. CDR3 size: 15 residues. Trimming stripped 5 bases from V and 2 bases from J, with 15 bases between. The CDR3 bases are TGCGCCAGCAGCGCCTCTCGGACGGACAACTATGGCTACACCTTC. Protein product: CASSASRTDNYGYTF.

The chain couples TRBV30 to TRBJ2-2; D gene uncertain. CDR3 size: 14 residues. V lost 4 bases and J 0 bases, leaving 9 bases between the germline ends. CDR1 GTSNPN and CDR2 SVGIG come from the germline V gene (reference sequence). The CDR3 spells CAWTGAANTGELFF. DNA of the CDR3: TGTGCCTGGACGGGCGCCGCGAACACCGGGGAGCTGTTTTTT.

The CDR3, as DNA: TGTGCCAGCAGTCCACCCTTGGGGAGCTACAATGAGCAGTTCTTC. It yields the protein CASSPPLGSYNEQFF. V usage is TRBV14 and J usage is TRBJ2-1, with a possible D match to TRBD2 (5 bases). Per the germline V gene, CDR1 is SGHDN and CDR2 is FVKESK. V was cut by 6 bases and J by 3 bases, with 15 bases left in between. This CDR3 region has 15 residues.

This chain links TRBV4-1 with TRBJ2-7; D remains unclear. CDR1 MGHRA and CDR2 YSYEKL come from the germline V gene. The CDR3 loop spans 16 amino acids. V was cut by 1 base and J by 3 bases, with 16 bases left in between. The CDR3 sequence is CASSQGTSPLVYEQYF. The CDR3 nucleotides are TGCGCCAGCAGCCAAGGTACAAGCCCCCTCGTCTACGAGCAGTACTTC.